Ten or more counts support the clone carrying this TCR beta chain. No antigen is known for it. This entry belongs to a study of early T cells in non-severe SARS-CoV-2 infection. Study-wide context: Sequenced material consisted of bulk RNA (from unsorted whole blood), and chains were unpaired.

Germline V gene sequence: CDR1 ENHRY, CDR2 SYGVKD. With 10 bases removed from V and 4 bases from J, the gap between germline ends came to 16 bases. The CDR3 covers 13 residues. Unique molecular identifiers were attached to individual cDNA molecules. MiXCR, run by TCRdb on the 5' RACE reads, gives a single entry per CDR3 protein. The sample has 87,000 or so distinct CDR3 sequences, around 15% seen once; the top ten hold roughly 6%. General study findings and limits: In VDJdb matching, anti-spike CD8 responses were favored while private and CD4 specificities went missing.

This TCR was recovered from an adult who was a healthcare worker with PCR-confirmed SARS-CoV-2 infection or an uninfected control (not recorded which). The chain combines TRBV10-3 with TRBJ1-2; D remains ambiguous. Sequencing input: whole blood. The CDR3 sequence: CATRIGESYGYTF. The DNA for the CDR3 is TGTGCCACCCGAATCGGGGAGAGCTATGGCTACACCTTC.